This is a list of T cell receptor beta chains from one sample in a study of blood T cells in healthy people across ages. TCRdb re-analysed the 5' RACE reads in MiXCR, keeping a single row per CDR3 protein. The table records around 780,000 distinct CDR3 sequences, about 56% of them present only once. The sequenced material came from blood. Source of these receptors: a middle-aged man in good health. Both conserved end residues are part of each CDR3. A D gene is named only where the DNA matches it firmly. Some rows mark clone size as missing; the rest say once, few, many or name a class of expanded clone.

J gene	clone size	D gene	V gene	CDR3 DNA	CDR3 protein
TRBJ2-7	few	TRBD2	TRBV4-3	TGCGCCAGCAGCCAAGAGGGGGCTAGCGGGAGCTACGAGCAGTACTTC	CASSQEGASGSYEQYF
TRBJ2-2	NA	TRBD2	TRBV3-1	TGTGCCAGCAGCCAAGGACTAGCGACCGGGGAGCTGTTTTTT	CASSQGLATGELFF
TRBJ2-7	NA	TRBD2	TRBV9	TGTGCCAGCAGCGTAGATGGACTAGCGGGAGTTTTGAACGAGCAGTACTTC	CASSVDGLAGVLNEQYF
TRBJ2-7	few	NA	TRBV5-1	TGCGCCAGCAGCTTGGTCGGCGGAGCCTCCTACGAGCAGTACTTC	CASSLVGGASYEQYF
TRBJ2-1	NA	TRBD2	TRBV6-1	TGTGCCAGCAGGACGGGACTAGCGGGGGTGAATGAGCAGTTCTTC	CASRTGLAGVNEQFF
TRBJ2-4	few	NA	TRBV20-1	TGCAGTGCTAGCCGGGACACAAGTATTCAGTACTTC	CSASRDTSIQYF
TRBJ2-1	few	TRBD2	TRBV6-6	TGTGCCAGCAGTTACAGGCGGGAGAGGAATGAGCAGTTCTTC	CASSYRRERNEQFF
TRBJ2-7	NA	NA	TRBV5-1	TGCGCCAGCAGCTTGGAAGCCGGGGCAGACTACGAGCAGTACTTC	CASSLEAGADYEQYF
TRBJ2-7	NA	TRBD1	TRBV6-1	TGTGCCGCGGGATCGGACCGGGACAGGCTGCCCTACGAGCAGTACTTC	CAAGSDRDRLPYEQYF
TRBJ1-2	NA	NA	TRBV29-1	TGCAGCGCCCTATCTTCAGGGCATGTCACCTTC	CSALSSGHVTF
TRBJ1-2	NA	TRBD1	TRBV4-1	TGCGCCAGCAGCTCGCCAATGGCAGGGGGCTTTAACTATGGCTACACCTTC	CASSSPMAGGFNYGYTF
TRBJ2-7	NA	NA	TRBV27	TGTGCCAGCAGTGTATCGATCAACTACGAGCAGTACTTC	CASSVSINYEQYF
TRBJ2-3	NA	NA	TRBV28	TGTGCCAGCAGTTTCGAACCGGAGAGTATGAGCACAGATACGCAGTATTTT	CASSFEPESMSTDTQYF
TRBJ1-5	NA	NA	TRBV20-1	TGCAGTGCTATACCGCGTCCTAGCAATCAGCCCCAGCATTTT	CSAIPRPSNQPQHF
TRBJ2-4	NA	NA	TRBV12-3/TRBV12-4	TGTGCCAGCAGTTTAGTTGGTCAGAACATTCAGTACTTC	CASSLVGQNIQYF
TRBJ2-7	few	NA	TRBV28	TGTGCCAGCATGGAGAGCCCGGGGTCTGGCGAGCAGTACTTC	CASMESPGSGEQYF
TRBJ1-2	NA	NA	TRBV20-1	TGCAGTGCTAGAGCCCCTCGTAAGGCGACCCCGGGGTTGGGCTATGGCTACACCTTC	CSARAPRKATPGLGYGYTF
TRBJ2-7	NA	TRBD1	TRBV4-2	TGTGCCAGCAGCAGGGACAGTACGGCCTACGAGCAGTACTTC	CASSRDSTAYEQYF
TRBJ2-7	NA	NA	TRBV28	TGTGCCAGCAGCCCCCGGGGGCTAGCGGACAGTACCTACGAGCAGTACTTC	CASSPRGLADSTYEQYF
TRBJ2-1	once	TRBD2	TRBV9	TGTGCCAGCAGCGTATCCAGGGCCGGGGAAACGACTAGCGGGAGCATCCGGGCGGACAATGAGCAGTTCTTC	CASSVSRAGETTSGSIRADNEQFF
TRBJ2-7	NA	TRBD1	TRBV29-1	TGCAGCGTTGAAGGACAGGGGGCATGCCAGCAGTACTTC	CSVEGQGACQQYF
TRBJ2-7	few	NA	TRBV20-1	TGCAGTGCGAAGAGGGGTTGGAGCAGGGACGAGCAGTACTTC	CSAKRGWSRDEQYF
TRBJ2-7	NA	TRBD1	TRBV9	TGTGCCAGCAGCGTAAGAGACGGGACAGGGGCCTACGAGCAGTACTTC	CASSVRDGTGAYEQYF
TRBJ2-3	NA	NA	TRBV7-2	TGTGCCAGTAGTCTTTCTCATGGACTTAGGACAGATACGCAGTATTTT	CASSLSHGLRTDTQYF
TRBJ1-5	NA	TRBD1	TRBV24-1	TGTGCCACCAGTGATTTGCAAAAAAGGACAGGAACTAGCAATCAGCCCCAGCATTTT	CATSDLQKRTGTSNQPQHF